This is a list of T cell receptor beta chains from one sample in a study of T cells in Graves' hyperthyroidism and ophthalmopathy. Each CDR3 protein gets one entry after TCRdb re-called the multiplex PCR reads with MiXCR. The sample includes under 400,000 distinct CDR3 sequences, more than 11% of them seen just once. The sequencing sample was made of blood. These receptors all come from a woman aged 55-70 years with Graves' hyperthyroidism. Each CDR3 is given with its conserved first and last residue. The order of the fields is V gene, D gene, J gene, clone size, CDR3 DNA, CDR3 protein. The D gene is left open where the match is weak. Size is omitted from some rows. Given values are once, few, many or a class for expanded clones.

TRBV27,-,TRBJ2-3,many,TGTGCCAGCAGTTTATCGAAGGGACAACCTTTTACGCAGTATTTT,CASSLSKGQPFTQYF
TRBV27,TRBD1,TRBJ2-7,many,TGTGCCAGCAGGACGACTCGAGGACAGGGCTCCTACGAGCAGTACTTC,CASRTTRGQGSYEQYF
TRBV12-3/TRBV12-4,TRBD1,TRBJ1-1,many,TGTGCCAGCAGTTTGACACAGGGGGCCCCTGAAGCTTTCTTT,CASSLTQGAPEAFF
TRBV30,TRBD2,TRBJ2-7,many,TGTGCCTGGAACCGACTAGCGGCAGCCAACGAGCAGTACTTC,CAWNRLAAANEQYF
TRBV6-5,-,TRBJ1-3,few,TGTGCCAGCAGTTACTTGGGCCTTCGGGGAGGCCGACCTGGAAACACCATATATTTT,CASSYLGLRGGRPGNTIYF
TRBV12-3/TRBV12-4,TRBD1,TRBJ1-2,many,TGTGCCAGCAGTTTACCCTTGGGGACAGGGCCCTATGGCTACACCTTC,CASSLPLGTGPYGYTF
TRBV7-6,TRBD2,TRBJ2-1,-,TGTGCCAGCAGCATCGGACTAGCGCGAAATGAGCAGTTCTTC,CASSIGLARNEQFF
TRBV11-2,-,TRBJ2-5,many,TGTGCCAGCAGCTGGCGCCCTGGGGGAGTATTAGAGACCCAGTACTTC,CASSWRPGGVLETQYF
TRBV29-1,-,TRBJ2-1,many,TGCAGCGCAGTATGGTATGAGCAGTTCTTC,CSAVWYEQFF
TRBV6-1,-,TRBJ2-5,-,TGTGCCAGCAGTCCCCGGCGGTGGGGGCCCGAGGAGACCCAGTACTTC,CASSPRRWGPEETQYF
TRBV12-3/TRBV12-4,-,TRBJ2-2,-,TGTGCCAGCAGACCAGGACGGCGCACCGGGGAGCTGTTTTTT,CASRPGRRTGELFF
TRBV7-2,TRBD2,TRBJ2-1,many,TGTGCCAGCAGCTTAGCGCGGCTAGCGGGGTTATACAATGAGCAGTTCTTC,CASSLARLAGLYNEQFF
TRBV20-1,-,TRBJ2-5,many,TGCAGTGCTAGAGGGGGGGAAGAGACCCAGTACTTC,CSARGGEETQYF
TRBV7-8,-,TRBJ2-1,many,TGTGCCAGCAGCTTAGGTCGTCTAGCGTACTACAATGAGCAGTTCTTC,CASSLGRLAYYNEQFF
TRBV7-9,TRBD1,TRBJ1-2,many,TGTGCCAGCAGCTTAGGCGCTCCGGGACAGGGATGGGGCTACACCTTC,CASSLGAPGQGWGYTF
TRBV7-8,TRBD1,TRBJ1-2,many,TGTGCCAGCAGCTTAGGGCGACAGGGGGCTGGCTACACCTTC,CASSLGRQGAGYTF
TRBV20-1,-,TRBJ2-1,-,TGCAGTGTAGGGGGGCGCGGCAATGAGCAGTTCTTC,CSVGGRGNEQFF
TRBV2,-,TRBJ1-2,many,TGTGCCAGCAGCTCCAATGGTTACCAGTATGGCTACACCTTC,CASSSNGYQYGYTF
TRBV20-1,TRBD2,TRBJ2-1,many,TGCAGTGCTAGAGATTTTCGGGCGGAGCGGGGGACCTACAATGAGCAGTTCTTC,CSARDFRAERGTYNEQFF
TRBV18,-,TRBJ2-1,-,TGTGCCAGCTCACCACGAAGGCAGGTGAATGAGCAGTTCTTC,CASSPRRQVNEQFF
TRBV30,-,TRBJ2-5,many,TGTGCCTGGAGGGGCTGGGAGACCCAGTACTTC,CAWRGWETQYF
TRBV6-1,TRBD2,TRBJ2-1,many,TGTGCCAGCAGTCGACTAGCGGAGGTGGGTGGTGAGCAGTTCTTC,CASSRLAEVGGEQFF